The 19 T cell receptor beta chains reported below all come from one sample, sequenced in a study of T cell responses to AZD1222 COVID-19 vaccine. Measured with immunoSEQ multiplex PCR; TCRdb has only the in-frame clones, and not every one. The sample shows roughly 190,000 clones, roughly nine tenths of them seen only once. Sequences were derived from peripheral blood, sampled 28 days after the second AZD1222 dose. Receptors were obtained from an adult who received the AZD1222 COVID-19 vaccine.

The CDR3 DNA reads as TGTGCCAGCAGCTTTTCGACTAGCGGGAGTGTGGCAGATACGCAGTATTTT. Translating gives CASSFSTSGSVADTQYF. The chain is built from TRBV9 and TRBJ2-3, with 12 bases that match TRBD2. The CDR3 is 17 amino acids. The J segment lost 4 bases and the V segment lost 4 bases, leaving 10 bases of the junction unmatched. Germline V lookup: CDR1 SGDLS, CDR2 YYNGEE.

This rearrangement joins TRBV9 to TRBJ2-2; TRBD2 matches at 8 bases. The V gene's germline CDR1 is SGDLS and CDR2 YYNGEE. CDR3 size: 20 residues. The ends lost 4 bases at V and 3 bases at J; junction bases unmatched: 20. In DNA, the CDR3 is TGTGCCAGCAGCACCTCCCCGGGAAGCGGGAGTGCCGGGGACACCGGGGAGCTGTTTTTT. Its protein is CASSTSPGSGSAGDTGELFF.

The chain joins TRBV7-9 to TRBJ2-1, with TRBD1 identical over 9 bases. Germline assignment: CDR1 SEHNR and CDR2 FQNEAQ (reference sequence). The CDR3 contains 15 residues. J lost 8 bases, V lost 5 bases, and 10 bases had no gene match. DNA of the CDR3: TGTGCCAGCAGCACAGACCGGGACAGGGAACATGAGCAGTTCTTC. Its protein product is CASSTDRDREHEQFF.

The chain links TRBV6-5 to TRBJ1-1; 7 bases map to TRBD1. The V gene end was trimmed by 5 bases and the J gene end by 1 base; junction bases not matched to a gene: 7. This CDR3 has 15 amino acids. The germline V gene encodes CDR1 MNHEY and CDR2 SVGAGI. The CDR3 sequence: CASSPPRTGNTEAFF. Written as DNA, the CDR3 is TGTGCCAGCAGTCCCCCTCGGACAGGGAACACTGAAGCTTTCTTT.

This chain joins TRBV27 and TRBJ2-7; 8 nucleotides match TRBD2. The V segment lost 5 bases and the J segment 1 base; nucleotides outside the gene matches: 7. The CDR3 loop spans 15 amino acids. Germline V gene lookup returns CDR1 MNHEY and CDR2 SMNVEV (reference sequence). The CDR3 loop reads CASSQTSGPSYEQYF. CDR3 DNA sequence: TGTGCCAGCAGTCAAACTAGCGGACCGTCCTACGAGCAGTACTTC.

This chain joins TRBV30 and TRBJ1-3; D gene ambiguous. The CDR3 spans 12 residues. Germline CDR1 is GTSNPN and CDR2 is SVGIG (reference sequence). V lost 3 bases to trimming and J lost 0 bases, with 3 bases between them. For the CDR3, the DNA is TGTGCCTGGAGGGACTCTGGAAACACCATATATTTT. Its translation: CAWRDSGNTIYF.

The chain has TRBV28 and TRBJ1-2; D not certain. The CDR3 is 15 residues long. The germline V gene encodes CDR1 MDHEN and CDR2 SYDVKM. With 2 bases removed from V and 0 bases from J, the gap between germline ends came to 10 bases. The CDR3 DNA reads TGTGCCAGCAGTTTACCGACGGAAGCTAACTATGGCTACACCTTC. It is translated as CASSLPTEANYGYTF.

The chain is built from TRBV18 and TRBJ2-2, with no clear D. From germline, CDR1 is KGHSH and CDR2 LQKENI. This CDR3 has 15 amino acids. V dropped 2 bases and J dropped 1 base, with 8 bases sitting between them. Here the CDR3 DNA reads TGTGCCAGCTCACCATTGGACGGGAACACCGGGGAGCTGTTTTTT. Translation: CASSPLDGNTGELFF.

In its sample, this clone was seen a few times. The rearrangement links TRBV28 to TRBJ2-7; D is possibly TRBD2 (5 bases). The CDR3 covers 12 residues. Germline V lookup: CDR1 MDHEN, CDR2 SYDVKM. V lost 5 bases and J 4 bases, leaving 9 bases between the germline ends. DNA of the CDR3: TGTGCCAGCAGTCTGGACTTTTACGAGCAGTACTTC. Amino acid sequence: CASSLDFYEQYF.

This chain links TRBV5-1 with TRBJ2-3; D is perhaps TRBD2 (7 bases). The germline gives CDR1 SGHRS, CDR2 YFSETQ. The CDR3 loop spans 15 amino acids. With 4 bases removed from V and 5 bases from J, the gap between germline ends came to 17 bases. The CDR3 nucleotides read TGCGCCAGCAGCCAACAGGGAGCGGGACAAGATACGCAGTATTTT. It translates to CASSQQGAGQDTQYF.

The chain links TRBV7-2 to TRBJ1-5; TRBD1 agrees at 8 bases. The CDR3 sequence is 15 residues long. The V segment lost 1 base and the J segment 6 bases; nucleotides outside the gene matches: 5. Germline V lookup: CDR1 SGHTA, CDR2 FQGNSA. CDR3: CASSLVVRGLQPQHF. In nucleotides, the CDR3 is TGTGCCAGCAGCTTAGTGGTCAGGGGGCTTCAGCCCCAGCATTTT.

The chain is built from TRBV28 and TRBJ2-1; 11 nucleotides match TRBD1. The CDR3 spans 16 residues. V gave up 2 bases and J gave up 7 bases; unmatched junction bases: 7. Germline values: CDR1 MDHEN, CDR2 SYDVKM. The CDR3 loop is CASSLRGQGVGNEQFF. The CDR3 DNA reads as TGTGCCAGCAGTTTAAGGGGACAGGGGGTGGGTAATGAGCAGTTCTTC.

CDR3 DNA: TGTGCCAGCAGTGAGTCCTTGGAGCAGTACTTC. Residues: CASSESLEQYF. V and J are TRBV2 and TRBJ2-7; D uncertain. Trimming left V 3 bases short and J 7 bases short, with 7 bases between. This CDR3 region has 11 residues. Germline V gene data show CDR1 as SNHLY and CDR2 as FYNNEI.

This chain connects TRBV28 to TRBJ1-6; D might be TRBD1 (5 bases). Trimming left V 6 bases short and J 7 bases short, with 10 bases between. Germline loops: CDR1 MDHEN, CDR2 SYDVKM. The CDR3 covers 13 residues. CDR3 bases: TGTGCCAGCAGCTCGGGGGGGAATTCACCCCTCCACTTT. Encoded protein: CASSSGGNSPLHF.

This chain connects TRBV7-3 to TRBJ2-1; D perhaps matches TRBD2 (6 bases). The CDR3 is made up of 16 amino acids. Trimming cost V 0 bases and J 1 base, with 10 bases left between them. Per the germline V gene, CDR1 is SGHTA and CDR2 is FQGTGA. The chain's CDR3 is CASSLTGLQSYNEQFF. CDR3 DNA: TGTGCCAGCAGCTTAACGGGACTGCAATCCTACAATGAGCAGTTCTTC.

This rearrangement joins TRBV6-5 to TRBJ1-5; no clear D. CDR1 and CDR2 (germline): MNHEY, SVGAGI. The CDR3 consists of 13 residues. V dropped 7 bases and J dropped 7 bases, with 14 bases sitting between them. The DNA of the CDR3 is TGTGCCAGCACCTCTAGAGTTAGACAGCCCCAGCATTTT. Translated: CASTSRVRQPQHF.

The sample holds a few counts of this clone. J is TRBJ2-3 and V is TRBV3-1 (or the pseudogene TRBV3-2); TRBD2 matches 8 bases. V lost 3 bases to trimming and J lost 5 bases; unmatched junction nucleotides: 7. The CDR3 is made up of 15 amino acids. Per the germline V gene, CDR1 is LGHDT and CDR2 is YNNKEL (reference sequence). CDR3 bases: TGTGCCAGCAGCCATCAGACTAGCGTAATAGATACGCAGTATTTT. Protein sequence: CASSHQTSVIDTQYF.

The CDR3 DNA sequence: TGTGCCAGCAGCTCTGCGGGACTCTACAATGAGCAGTTCTTC. Residues: CASSSAGLYNEQFF. The J gene is TRBJ2-1, the V gene TRBV7-9, with D maybe TRBD2 (6 bases). The V gene lost 4 bases and the J gene lost 3 bases, with 10 bases spanning the gap. CDR3 length equals 14 residues. Per germline, CDR1 SEHNR and CDR2 FQNEAQ (reference sequence).

This clone has a single count. This sequence joins TRBV2 and TRBJ2-5, with D unresolved. The V gene's germline CDR1 is SNHLY and CDR2 FYNNEI. This CDR3 spans 14 amino acids. V was clipped by 4 bases and J by 6 bases, with 15 bases between them. The CDR3 sequence is CASSGGQIVKTQYF. The DNA of the CDR3 is TGTGCCAGCAGTGGAGGTCAGATTGTAAAGACCCAGTACTTC.